Listed below are T cell receptor beta chains from one sample, sequenced in a study of blood T cells in healthy people across ages. TCRdb processed the 5' RACE reads anew with MiXCR; each CDR3 protein has one entry. Among about 2 million distinct CDR3 sequences listed, about 49% were seen once. Sequencing was performed on blood. These receptors were collected from a woman aged 40 to 50 in good health. Each CDR3 is given with its conserved first and last residue. The D gene is left open where the match is weak. Size tells how often a clone was seen (once, few, many) or the class of an expanded clone, and some rows leave it out.

clone size	V gene	D gene	J gene	CDR3 DNA	CDR3 protein
.	TRBV27	.	TRBJ1-4	TGTGCCAGCTCTCGACGCGGGGCCAGGGGTAATTCGTGGGATGAAAAACTGTTTTTT	CASSRRGARGNSWDEKLFF
.	TRBV5-6	TRBD2	TRBJ2-1	TGTGCCAGCAGCAGGGGACTAGTAATAGCCTACAATGAGCAGTTCTTC	CASSRGLVIAYNEQFF
few	TRBV7-9	.	TRBJ2-3	TGTGCCAGCAGCCATCCCCCGGGGGACAGTGTGACAGATACGCAGTATTTT	CASSHPPGDSVTDTQYF
.	TRBV27	.	TRBJ2-3	TGTGCCTGTTTGAGTGCTAGCACAGATACGCAGTATTTT	CACLSASTDTQYF
.	TRBV4-3	.	TRBJ1-1	TGCGCCAGCAGCCAAGAAGTCAGGTTGAACACTGAAGCTTTCTTT	CASSQEVRLNTEAFF
few	TRBV4-1	.	TRBJ2-5	TGCGCCAGCAGCCCTTACCTTACCCAAGAGACCCAGTACTTC	CASSPYLTQETQYF
.	TRBV11-2	TRBD1	TRBJ2-3	TGTGCCAGCAGTCCCAGACAGGGTTTTAGGAATACGCAGTATTTT	CASSPRQGFRNTQYF
.	TRBV21-1	.	TRBJ2-5	TGTGCCAGCAGCATGCGACAGGTCCTGGAGACCCAGTACTTC	CASSMRQVLETQYF
.	TRBV5-1	.	TRBJ2-5	TGCGCCAGCAGCTTGGTACGGGGGTTCCAAGAGGCCCAGTACTTC	CASSLVRGFQEAQYF
.	TRBV20-1	.	TRBJ1-2	TGCAGTGCTAGAGACACAGGGACCTATGGCTACACCTTC	CSARDTGTYGYTF
.	TRBV9	.	TRBJ1-5	TGTGCCAGCGGAGATGGGGACCTCAATCAGCCCCAGCATTTT	CASGDGDLNQPQHF
.	TRBV20-1	.	TRBJ2-5	TGCAGTGCTACGGGACCGAGACAAGAGACCCAGTACTTC	CSATGPRQETQYF
.	TRBV20-1	.	TRBJ2-6	TGCAGTGCTCCGACAGGAGGACGCTCTGGGGCCAACGTCCTGACTTTC	CSAPTGGRSGANVLTF
few	TRBV11-2	TRBD1	TRBJ2-1	TGTGCCAGCAGCCAAGGTCCTAAAACAGGGGGCAATGAGCAGTTCTTC	CASSQGPKTGGNEQFF
.	TRBV18	.	TRBJ2-7	TGTGCCAGCTCACCTGGAATGGGTGGTATTGGCGAGCAGTACTTC	CASSPGMGGIGEQYF
few	TRBV4-1	.	TRBJ1-5	TGCGCCAGCAGCCAGAGCAGGGACACCAATCAGCCCCAGCATTTT	CASSQSRDTNQPQHF
.	TRBV6-5	.	TRBJ1-4	TGTGCCAGCAGTTATTCGACAACTAATGAAAAACTGTTTTTT	CASSYSTTNEKLFF
.	TRBV28	TRBD2	TRBJ2-3	TGTGCCAGCAGTTTTAGGTGGGAGCGGGGATACACAGATACGCAGTATTTT	CASSFRWERGYTDTQYF
.	TRBV7-9	TRBD1	TRBJ1-3	TGTGCCAGCAGTAGATCGACAGGGGGCACTGGAAACACCATATATTTT	CASSRSTGGTGNTIYF
.	TRBV5-1	.	TRBJ2-3	TGCGCCAGCAGCTTGGGTTTGGGGGGCCGAGGGACAGATACGCAGTATTTT	CASSLGLGGRGTDTQYF
.	TRBV7-9	TRBD2	TRBJ2-7	TGTGCCAGCAGCCGGACTAGCGGGCTCAATGAGCGGTACTTC	CASSRTSGLNERYF
many	TRBV7-2	.	TRBJ2-7	TGTGCCAGCAGCGTCCGCCGGAGCTCCTACGAGCAGTACTTC	CASSVRRSSYEQYF
.	TRBV13	.	TRBJ1-6	TGTGCCAGCCGGGAGAGGAGCTCCTATAATTCACCCCTCCACTTT	CASRERSSYNSPLHF
few	TRBV4-2	.	TRBJ2-7	TGTGCCAGCAGCCAAGATGGGGGCGCCGAGCAGTACTTC	CASSQDGGAEQYF
.	TRBV28	TRBD1	TRBJ2-3	TGTGCCAGCAGTCCCCTGGGACAGGGAAGTGGCACAGATACGCAGTATTTT	CASSPLGQGSGTDTQYF
few	TRBV4-2	.	TRBJ1-5	TGTGCCAGCAGCCAAGGTGGGACGGGGGATCAGCCCCAGCATTTT	CASSQGGTGDQPQHF
.	TRBV7-6	TRBD2	TRBJ2-5	TGTGCCAGCAGCCCCCCCCTCGGGACTAGCGGGGCGAACCAAGAGACCCAGTACTTC	CASSPPLGTSGANQETQYF
.	TRBV4-2	.	TRBJ2-3	TGTGCCAGCTGTGAAGTATCCGAGGATACGCAGTATTTT	CASCEVSEDTQYF
.	TRBV4-1	TRBD1	TRBJ2-2	TGCGCCAGCAGCCCGGGACAGGGGAATCCGGACACCGGGGAGCTGTTTTTT	CASSPGQGNPDTGELFF
.	TRBV20-1	.	TRBJ2-7	TGCAGTGCAGATGCCGGGCCCCACGGGGAGCGCTCCTACAATGAGCAGTACTTC	CSADAGPHGERSYNEQYF
.	TRBV6-1	.	TRBJ2-4	TGTGCCAGCAGTGTATTAGGAGACATTCAGTACTTC	CASSVLGDIQYF
few	TRBV12-3/TRBV12-4	.	TRBJ2-7	TGTGCCAGCAGTTCCGGGACAATGGTCTACGAGCAGTACTTC	CASSSGTMVYEQYF
.	TRBV11-1	TRBD1	TRBJ2-1	TGTGCCAGCAGACCCCGAGGGACAGGAGGGGAAGAGCAGTTCTTC	CASRPRGTGGEEQFF
few	TRBV7-2	.	TRBJ2-3	TGTGCCAGCACCGAGAGGCTAAGCACAGATACGCAGTATTTT	CASTERLSTDTQYF
.	TRBV28	TRBD1	TRBJ2-3	TGTGCCAGCAGCCGACCCCCACCCAGGGGGAAAATCACAGATACGCAGTATTTT	CASSRPPPRGKITDTQYF
.	TRBV7-9	.	TRBJ2-5	TGTGCCAGCAGCGGGGGGAGGCTGGAGACCCAGTACTTC	CASSGGRLETQYF
.	TRBV27	.	TRBJ2-5	TGTGCCAGCAGTTTATCGGCATACCACCAAGAGACCCAGTACTTC	CASSLSAYHQETQYF
.	TRBV7-9	.	TRBJ1-2	TGTGCCAGCAGCCTTGAGGGGGTTTCGCCGAACTATGGCTACACCTTC	CASSLEGVSPNYGYTF
.	TRBV11-1	.	TRBJ2-3	TGTGCCAGCAGCCATTATATGGGCATGGACCCAGATACGCAGTATTTT	CASSHYMGMDPDTQYF
few	TRBV27	.	TRBJ1-2	TGTGCCAGCAGTTCCGGGCCGCGCTCTTATGGCTACACCTTC	CASSSGPRSYGYTF
.	TRBV24-1	.	TRBJ2-5	TGTGCCACCAGTGATTTGAGTATAGGGGGAGAGACCCAGTACTTC	CATSDLSIGGETQYF
.	TRBV7-2	.	TRBJ2-7	TGTGCCAGCAGCATTGGGGGGACGGTCAAGGCCTACGAGCAGTACTTC	CASSIGGTVKAYEQYF
few	TRBV6-5	.	TRBJ2-4	TGTGCCAGCAGTTACAAGGCAGCCCATAACATTCAGTACTTC	CASSYKAAHNIQYF
.	TRBV6-2/TRBV6-3	.	TRBJ2-3	TGTGCCAGCAGGGACAGCGATTTCACAGATACGCAGTATTTT	CASRDSDFTDTQYF
.	TRBV20-1	TRBD1	TRBJ1-2	TGCAGTGCTAGGCCGTACGGGACAGGGGCGCCCCATGACTATGGCTACACCTTC	CSARPYGTGAPHDYGYTF
.	TRBV6-2/TRBV6-3	TRBD1	TRBJ2-7	TGTGCCAGCAGCCGGACAGGGAGGTATGAACCCTACGAGCAGTACTTC	CASSRTGRYEPYEQYF
many	TRBV6-2/TRBV6-3	TRBD1	TRBJ2-7	TGTGCCAGCAGTTCCAACACTGACAGGGTTCGCGGCGAGCAGTACTTC	CASSSNTDRVRGEQYF
.	TRBV25-1	.	TRBJ1-2	TGTGCCAGCAGTGAAACCGGGCCAGGTTTACATGGCTACACCTTC	CASSETGPGLHGYTF
.	TRBV21-1	.	TRBJ2-5	TGTGCCAGCAGCAAAAGGTTTCGGGGGTCCCAAGAGACCCAGTACTTC	CASSKRFRGSQETQYF
.	TRBV20-1	TRBD1	TRBJ2-1	TGCAGTCAGACAGGGGGCGCCTACAATGAGCAGTTCTTC	CSQTGGAYNEQFF
few	TRBV20-1	TRBD2	TRBJ2-3	TGCAGTGCTAGAGACCCAGCGGGGGTGGCAGATACGCAGTATTTT	CSARDPAGVADTQYF
.	TRBV10-3	.	TRBJ2-7	TGTGCCACGGCCGGGACGTCCGAGCAGTACTTC	CATAGTSEQYF
.	TRBV15	.	TRBJ1-5	TGTGCCACCAGCAGAGATAAAGGCGATCAGCCCCGGCATTTT	CATSRDKGDQPRHF
few	TRBV6-2/TRBV6-3	TRBD2	TRBJ2-1	TGTGCCAGCAGTCGTTGGACTAGCAATCCCCGCGTGGGGGATGAGCAGTTCTTC	CASSRWTSNPRVGDEQFF
few	TRBV20-1	.	TRBJ2-5	TGCAGTGCTAGAGATCCCTGGCGGGGTGGGGAGACCCAGTACTTC	CSARDPWRGGETQYF